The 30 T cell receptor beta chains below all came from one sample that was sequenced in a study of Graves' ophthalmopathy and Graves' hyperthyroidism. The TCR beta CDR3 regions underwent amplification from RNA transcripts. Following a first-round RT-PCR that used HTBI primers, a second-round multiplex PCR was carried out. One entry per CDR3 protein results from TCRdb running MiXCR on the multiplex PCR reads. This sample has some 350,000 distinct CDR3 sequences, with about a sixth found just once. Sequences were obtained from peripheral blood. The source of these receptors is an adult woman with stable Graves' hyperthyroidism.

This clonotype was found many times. CDR3 in DNA: TGTGCCAGCAGTTACTCCCCTAGCGGGAGTTTGTACGAGCAGTACTTC. This gives the protein CASSYSPSGSLYEQYF. The chain links TRBV6-5 to TRBJ2-7, with 10 positions matching TRBD2. Germline trimming cut 0 bases from V and 4 bases from J; bases unmatched to any gene: 6. Germline V CDR1 and CDR2: MNHEY, SVGAGI. The CDR3 length is 16 residues.

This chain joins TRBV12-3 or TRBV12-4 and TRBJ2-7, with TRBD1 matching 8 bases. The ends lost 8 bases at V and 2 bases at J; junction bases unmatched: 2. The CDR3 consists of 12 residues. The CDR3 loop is CASGTGAYEQYF. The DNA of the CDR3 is TGTGCCAGCGGGACAGGTGCCTACGAGCAGTACTTC.

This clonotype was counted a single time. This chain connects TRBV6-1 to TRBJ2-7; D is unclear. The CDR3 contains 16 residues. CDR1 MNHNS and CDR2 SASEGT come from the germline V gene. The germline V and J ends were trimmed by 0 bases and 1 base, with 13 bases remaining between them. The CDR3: CASSEAWTAFSYEQYF. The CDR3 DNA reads TGTGCCAGCAGTGAAGCATGGACGGCATTTTCCTACGAGCAGTACTTC.

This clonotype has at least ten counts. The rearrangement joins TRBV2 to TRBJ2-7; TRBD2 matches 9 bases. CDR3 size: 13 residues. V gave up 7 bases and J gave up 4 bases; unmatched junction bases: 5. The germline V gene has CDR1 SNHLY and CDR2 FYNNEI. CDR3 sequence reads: CASIPTSGYEQYF. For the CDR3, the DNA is TGTGCCAGCATTCCCACTAGCGGGTACGAGCAGTACTTC.

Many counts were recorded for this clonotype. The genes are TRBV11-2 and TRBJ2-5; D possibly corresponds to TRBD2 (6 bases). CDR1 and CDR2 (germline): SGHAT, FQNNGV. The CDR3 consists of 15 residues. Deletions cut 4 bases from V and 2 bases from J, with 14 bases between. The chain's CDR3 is CASSSIGGVQETQYF. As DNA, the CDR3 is TGTGCCAGCAGCTCAATTGGCGGGGTTCAAGAGACCCAGTACTTC.

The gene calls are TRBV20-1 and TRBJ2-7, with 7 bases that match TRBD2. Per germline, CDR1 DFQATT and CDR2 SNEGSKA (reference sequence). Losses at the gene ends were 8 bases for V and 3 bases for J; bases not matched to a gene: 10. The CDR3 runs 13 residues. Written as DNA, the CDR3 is TGCAGTTGGGGGTTGGGGGGGAACTACGAGCAGTACTTC. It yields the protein CSWGLGGNYEQYF.

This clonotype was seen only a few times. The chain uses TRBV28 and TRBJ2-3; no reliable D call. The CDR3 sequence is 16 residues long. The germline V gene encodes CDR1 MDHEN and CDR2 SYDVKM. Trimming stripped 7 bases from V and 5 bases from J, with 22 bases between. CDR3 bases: TGTGCCAGCACCCATAAAGGGAACATCTTACGAGATACGCAGTATTTT. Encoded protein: CASTHKGNILRDTQYF. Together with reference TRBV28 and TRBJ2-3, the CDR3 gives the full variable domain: DVKVTQSSRYLVKRTGEKVFLECVQDMDHENMFWYRQDPGLGLRLIYFSYDVKMKEKGDIPEGYSVSREKKERFSLILESASTNQTSMYLCASTHKGNILRDTQYFGPGTRLTVL.

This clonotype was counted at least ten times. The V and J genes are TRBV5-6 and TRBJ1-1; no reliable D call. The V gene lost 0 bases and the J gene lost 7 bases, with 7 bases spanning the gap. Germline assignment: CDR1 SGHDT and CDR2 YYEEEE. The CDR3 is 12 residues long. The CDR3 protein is CASSLAGLEAFF. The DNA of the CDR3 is TGTGCCAGCAGCTTGGCCGGCCTTGAAGCTTTCTTT. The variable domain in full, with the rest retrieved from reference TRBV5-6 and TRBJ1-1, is DAGVTQSPTHLIKTRGQQVTLRCSPKSGHDTVSWYQQALGQGPQFIFQYYEEEERQRGNFPDRFSGHQFPNYSSELNVNALLLGDSALYLCASSLAGLEAFFGQGTRLTVV.

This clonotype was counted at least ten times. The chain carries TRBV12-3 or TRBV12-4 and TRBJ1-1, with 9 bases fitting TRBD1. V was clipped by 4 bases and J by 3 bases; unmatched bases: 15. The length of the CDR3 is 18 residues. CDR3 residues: CASSSLPLGQGWDTEAFF. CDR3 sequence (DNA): TGTGCCAGCAGTTCCTTACCCTTGGGACAGGGATGGGACACTGAAGCTTTCTTT.

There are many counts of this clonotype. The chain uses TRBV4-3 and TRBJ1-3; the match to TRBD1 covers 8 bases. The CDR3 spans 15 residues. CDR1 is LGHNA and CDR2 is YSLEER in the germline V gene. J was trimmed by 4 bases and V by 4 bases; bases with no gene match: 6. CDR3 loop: CASSPLSGGGNTIYF. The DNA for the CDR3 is TGCGCCAGCAGCCCGCTGTCAGGGGGCGGAAACACCATATATTTT.

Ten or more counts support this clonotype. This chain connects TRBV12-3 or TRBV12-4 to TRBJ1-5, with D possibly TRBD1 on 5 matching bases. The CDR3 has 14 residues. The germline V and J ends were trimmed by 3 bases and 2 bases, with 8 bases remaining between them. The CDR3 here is CASSFEGGNQPQHF. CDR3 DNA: TGTGCCAGCAGTTTTGAAGGGGGCAATCAGCCCCAGCATTTT.

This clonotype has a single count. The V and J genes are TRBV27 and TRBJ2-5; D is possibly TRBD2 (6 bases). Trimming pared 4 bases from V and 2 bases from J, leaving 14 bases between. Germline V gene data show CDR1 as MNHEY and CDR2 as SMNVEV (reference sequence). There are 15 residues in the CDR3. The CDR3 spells CASSYAGDWQETQYF. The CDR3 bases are TGTGCCAGCAGTTACGCCGGGGACTGGCAAGAGACCCAGTACTTC.

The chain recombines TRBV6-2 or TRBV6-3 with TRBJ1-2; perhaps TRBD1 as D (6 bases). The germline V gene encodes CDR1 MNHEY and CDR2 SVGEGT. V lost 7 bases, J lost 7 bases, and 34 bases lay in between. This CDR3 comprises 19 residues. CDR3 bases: TGTGCCAGCACTCCCCCGGGGGGACAAACATTTATCGGATATCCTGGCTACACCTTC. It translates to CASTPPGGQTFIGYPGYTF.

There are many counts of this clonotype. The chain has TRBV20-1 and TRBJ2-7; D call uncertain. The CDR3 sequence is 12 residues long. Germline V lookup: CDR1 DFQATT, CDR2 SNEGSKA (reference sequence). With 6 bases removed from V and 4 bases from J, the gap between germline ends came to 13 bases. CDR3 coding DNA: TGCAGTGCCCGCTGGAGCTCATACGAGCAGTACTTC. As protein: CSARWSSYEQYF.

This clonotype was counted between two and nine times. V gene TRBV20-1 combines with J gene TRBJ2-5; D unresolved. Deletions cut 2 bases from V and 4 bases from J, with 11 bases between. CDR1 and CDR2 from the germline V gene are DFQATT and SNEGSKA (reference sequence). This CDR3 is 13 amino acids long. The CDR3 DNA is TGCAGTGCTAGATGGGCACAAACAGAGACCCAGTACTTC. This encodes CSARWAQTETQYF.

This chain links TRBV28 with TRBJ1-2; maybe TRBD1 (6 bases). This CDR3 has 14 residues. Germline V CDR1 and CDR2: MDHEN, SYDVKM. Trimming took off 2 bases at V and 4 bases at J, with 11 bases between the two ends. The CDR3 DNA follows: TGTGCCAGCAGTTTAGAACAGGGCTTCTATGGCTACACCTTC. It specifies CASSLEQGFYGYTF.

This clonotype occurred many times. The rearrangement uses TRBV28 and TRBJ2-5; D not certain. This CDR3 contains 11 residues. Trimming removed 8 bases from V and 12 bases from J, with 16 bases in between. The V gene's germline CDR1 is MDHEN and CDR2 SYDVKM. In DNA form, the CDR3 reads TGTGCCAGCGGTCCTTTTCGGCCCGAGTACTTC. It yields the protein CASGPFRPEYF.

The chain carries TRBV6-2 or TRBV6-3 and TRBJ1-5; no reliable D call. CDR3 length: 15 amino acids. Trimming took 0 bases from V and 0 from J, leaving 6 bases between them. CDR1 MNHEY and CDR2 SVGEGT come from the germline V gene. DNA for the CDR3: TGTGCCAGCAGTTACTCGGGAAATAGCAATCAGCCCCAGCATTTT. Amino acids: CASSYSGNSNQPQHF.

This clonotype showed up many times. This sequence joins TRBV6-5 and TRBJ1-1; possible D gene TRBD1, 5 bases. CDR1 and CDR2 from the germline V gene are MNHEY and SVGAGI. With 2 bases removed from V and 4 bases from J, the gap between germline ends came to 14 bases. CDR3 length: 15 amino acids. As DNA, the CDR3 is TGTGCCAGCAGTTACCAGGGAAGTGCGGCCACTGAAGCTTTCTTT. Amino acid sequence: CASSYQGSAATEAFF.

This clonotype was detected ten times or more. The CDR3 DNA is TGTGCCAGCAGCTTAGCGTTGGACAGCTACTATAATTCACCCCTCCACTTT. Translating it yields CASSLALDSYYNSPLHF. The chain carries TRBV7-2 and TRBJ1-6; D may be TRBD1 (6 bases). CDR1 and CDR2 (germline): SGHTA, FQGNSA. Deletions cut 0 bases from V and 3 bases from J, with 12 bases between. This CDR3 comprises 17 residues.

CDR3 nucleotide sequence: TGTGCCAGCTCCCGCCAACAGGGGTCCACTGAAGCTTTCTTT. This codes for CASSRQQGSTEAFF. The rearrangement uses TRBV18 and TRBJ1-1; 7 nucleotides line up with TRBD1. The V gene end was trimmed by 6 bases and the J gene end by 4 bases; junction bases not matched to a gene: 8. The CDR3 consists of 14 residues. The germline V gene has CDR1 KGHSH and CDR2 LQKENI.

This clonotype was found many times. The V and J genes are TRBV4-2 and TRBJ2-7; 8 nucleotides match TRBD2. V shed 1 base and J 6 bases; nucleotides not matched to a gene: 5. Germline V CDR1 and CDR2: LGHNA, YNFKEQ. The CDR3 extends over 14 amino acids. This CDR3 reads CASSQVTSGAEQYF. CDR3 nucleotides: TGTGCCAGCAGCCAAGTAACTAGCGGAGCCGAGCAGTACTTC.

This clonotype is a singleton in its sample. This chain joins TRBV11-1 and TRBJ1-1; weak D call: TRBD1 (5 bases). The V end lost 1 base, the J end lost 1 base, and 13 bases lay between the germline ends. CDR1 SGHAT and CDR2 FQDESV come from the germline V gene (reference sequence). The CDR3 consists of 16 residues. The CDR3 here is CASSLELRGWNTEAFF. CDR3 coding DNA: TGTGCCAGCAGCTTAGAGTTGCGGGGCTGGAACACTGAAGCTTTCTTT. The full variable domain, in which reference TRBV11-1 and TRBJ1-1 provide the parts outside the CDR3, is EAEVAQSPRYKITEKSQAVAFWCDPISGHATLYWYRQILGQGPELLVQFQDESVVDDSQLPKDRFSAERLKGVDSTLKIQPAELGDSAMYLCASSLELRGWNTEAFFGQGTRLTVV.

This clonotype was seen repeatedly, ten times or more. As DNA, the CDR3 is TGTGCCAGCAGCTTAATGCGCGGACGGGAGCCCCAGCATTTT. Its translation: CASSLMRGREPQHF. The chain couples TRBV7-2 to TRBJ1-5; D unresolved. Trimming took off 2 bases at V and 8 bases at J, with 13 bases between the two ends. Germline assignment: CDR1 SGHTA and CDR2 FQGNSA. The CDR3 is 14 amino acids.

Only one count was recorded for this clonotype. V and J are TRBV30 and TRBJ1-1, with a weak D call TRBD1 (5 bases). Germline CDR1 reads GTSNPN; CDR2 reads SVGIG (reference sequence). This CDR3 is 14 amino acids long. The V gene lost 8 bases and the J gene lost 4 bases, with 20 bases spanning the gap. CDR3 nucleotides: TGTGCCCGGGGGGTAGGTCGAGGGCGCACTGAAGCTTTCTTT. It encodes CARGVGRGRTEAFF.

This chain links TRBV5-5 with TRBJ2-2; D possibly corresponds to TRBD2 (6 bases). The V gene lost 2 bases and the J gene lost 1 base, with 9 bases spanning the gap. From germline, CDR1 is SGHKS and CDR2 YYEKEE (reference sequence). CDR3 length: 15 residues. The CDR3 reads CASSFGGGNTGELFF. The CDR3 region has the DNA TGTGCCAGCAGCTTCGGGGGAGGGAACACCGGGGAGCTGTTTTTT. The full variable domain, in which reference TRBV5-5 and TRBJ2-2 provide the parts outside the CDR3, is DAGVTQSPTHLIKTRGQQVTLRCSPISGHKSVSWYQQVLGQGPQFIFQYYEKEERGRGNFPDRFSARQFPNYSSELNVNALLLGDSALYLCASSFGGGNTGELFFGEGSRLTVL.

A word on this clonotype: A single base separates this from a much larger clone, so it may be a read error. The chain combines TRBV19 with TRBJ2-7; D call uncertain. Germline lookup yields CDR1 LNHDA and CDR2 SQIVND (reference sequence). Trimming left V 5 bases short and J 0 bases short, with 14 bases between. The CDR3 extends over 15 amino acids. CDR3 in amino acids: CASSPEKAVSYEQYF. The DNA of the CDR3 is TGTGCCAGTAGTCCGGAGAAGGCCGTCTCCTACGAGCAGTACTTC.

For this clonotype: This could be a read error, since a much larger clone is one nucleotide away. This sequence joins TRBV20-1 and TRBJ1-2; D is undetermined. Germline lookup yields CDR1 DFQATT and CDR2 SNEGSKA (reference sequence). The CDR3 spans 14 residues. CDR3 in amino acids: CNATPIEETWGYTF. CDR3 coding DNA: TGCAATGCCACCCCAATCGAGGAAACTTGGGGCTACACCTTC.

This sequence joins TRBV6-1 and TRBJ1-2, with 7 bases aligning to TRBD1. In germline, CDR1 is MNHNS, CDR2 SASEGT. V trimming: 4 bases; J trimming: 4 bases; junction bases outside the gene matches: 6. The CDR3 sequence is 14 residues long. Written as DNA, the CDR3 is TGTGCCAGCAGTGTTCAGGGGGAGATCTATGGCTACACCTTC. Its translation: CASSVQGEIYGYTF.

CDR3: CASSRATGTGAVSGNTIYF. The DNA of the CDR3 is TGTGCCAGCAGTCGAGCTACCGGGACAGGGGCCGTCTCTGGAAACACCATATATTTT. The rearrangement joins TRBV6-2 or TRBV6-3 to TRBJ1-3; TRBD1 aligns across 10 bases. Germline loops: CDR1 MNHEY, CDR2 SVGEGT. V lost 5 bases and J lost 0; bases outside the gene matches: 13. The CDR3 is 19 amino acids.